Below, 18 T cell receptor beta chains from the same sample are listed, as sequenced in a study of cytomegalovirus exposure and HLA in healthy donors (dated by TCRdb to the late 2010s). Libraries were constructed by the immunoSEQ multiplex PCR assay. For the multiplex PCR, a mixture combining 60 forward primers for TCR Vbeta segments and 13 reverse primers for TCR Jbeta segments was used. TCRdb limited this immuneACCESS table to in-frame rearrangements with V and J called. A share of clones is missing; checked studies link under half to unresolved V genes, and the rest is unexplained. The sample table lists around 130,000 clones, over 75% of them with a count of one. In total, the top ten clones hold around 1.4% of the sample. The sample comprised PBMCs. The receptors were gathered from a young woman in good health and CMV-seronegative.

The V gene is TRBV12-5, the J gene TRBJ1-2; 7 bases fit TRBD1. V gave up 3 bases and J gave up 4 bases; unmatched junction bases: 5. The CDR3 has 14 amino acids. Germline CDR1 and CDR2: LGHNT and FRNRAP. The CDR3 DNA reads TGTGCTAGTGGTTTCACAGGGGAGGTCTATGGCTACACCTTC. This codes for CASGFTGEVYGYTF.

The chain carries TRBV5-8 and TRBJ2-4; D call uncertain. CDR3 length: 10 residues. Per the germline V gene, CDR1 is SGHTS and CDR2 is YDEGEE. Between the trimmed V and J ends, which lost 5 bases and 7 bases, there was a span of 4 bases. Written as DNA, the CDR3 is TGTGCCAGCAGGAGGAACATTCAGTACTTC. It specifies CASRRNIQYF.

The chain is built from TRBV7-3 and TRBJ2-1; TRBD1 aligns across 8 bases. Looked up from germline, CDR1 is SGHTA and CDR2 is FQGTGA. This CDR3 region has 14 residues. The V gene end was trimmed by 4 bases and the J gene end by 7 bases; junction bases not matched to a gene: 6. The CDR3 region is CASSYTGGRNEQFF. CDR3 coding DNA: TGTGCCAGCAGCTACACAGGGGGGAGGAATGAGCAGTTCTTC. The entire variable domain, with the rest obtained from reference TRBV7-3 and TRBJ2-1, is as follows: GAGVSQTPSNKVTEKGKYVELRCDPISGHTALYWYRQSLGQGPEFLIYFQGTGAADDSGLPNDRFFAVRPEGSVSTLKIQRTERGDSAVYLCASSYTGGRNEQFFGPGTRLTVL.

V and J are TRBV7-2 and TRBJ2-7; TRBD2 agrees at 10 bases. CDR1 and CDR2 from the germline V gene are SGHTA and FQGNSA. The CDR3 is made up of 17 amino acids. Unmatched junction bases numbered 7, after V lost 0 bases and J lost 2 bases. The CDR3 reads CASSLAGGLARTYEQYF. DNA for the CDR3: TGTGCCAGCAGCTTAGCCGGGGGACTAGCGCGAACCTACGAGCAGTACTTC.

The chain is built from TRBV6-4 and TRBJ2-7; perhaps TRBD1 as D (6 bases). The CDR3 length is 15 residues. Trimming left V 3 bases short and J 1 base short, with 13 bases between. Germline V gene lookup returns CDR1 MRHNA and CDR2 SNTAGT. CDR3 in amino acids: CASSEYPGHSYEQYF. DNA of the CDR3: TGTGCCAGCAGTGAATATCCGGGACATTCCTACGAGCAGTACTTC.

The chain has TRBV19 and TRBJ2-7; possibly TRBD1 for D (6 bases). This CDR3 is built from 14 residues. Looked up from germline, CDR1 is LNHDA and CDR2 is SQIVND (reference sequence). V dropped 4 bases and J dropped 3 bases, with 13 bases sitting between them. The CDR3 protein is CASSTDSSGYEQYF. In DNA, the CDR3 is TGTGCCAGTAGTACGGACAGCAGCGGCTACGAGCAGTACTTC.

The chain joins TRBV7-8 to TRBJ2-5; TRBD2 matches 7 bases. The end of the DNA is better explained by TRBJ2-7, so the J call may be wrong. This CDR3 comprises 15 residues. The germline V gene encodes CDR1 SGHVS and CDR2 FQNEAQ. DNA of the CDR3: TGTGCCAGCAGCCAACGGGGAAGCGGGAACTACGAGCAGTACTTC. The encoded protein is CASSQRGSGNYEQYF.

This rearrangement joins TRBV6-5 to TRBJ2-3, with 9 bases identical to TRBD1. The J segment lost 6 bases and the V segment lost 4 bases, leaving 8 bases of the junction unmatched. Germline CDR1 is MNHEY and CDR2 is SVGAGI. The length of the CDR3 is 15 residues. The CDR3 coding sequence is TGTGCCAGCAGTTCCCAGGACACAGGGGGCGATACGCAGTATTTT. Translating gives CASSSQDTGGDTQYF.

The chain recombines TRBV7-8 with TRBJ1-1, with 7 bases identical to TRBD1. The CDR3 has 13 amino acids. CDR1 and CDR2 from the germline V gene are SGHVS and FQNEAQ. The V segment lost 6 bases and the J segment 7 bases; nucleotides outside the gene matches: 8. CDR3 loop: CASRDGQVVEAFF. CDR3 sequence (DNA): TGTGCCAGCAGGGATGGACAGGTCGTTGAAGCTTTCTTT.

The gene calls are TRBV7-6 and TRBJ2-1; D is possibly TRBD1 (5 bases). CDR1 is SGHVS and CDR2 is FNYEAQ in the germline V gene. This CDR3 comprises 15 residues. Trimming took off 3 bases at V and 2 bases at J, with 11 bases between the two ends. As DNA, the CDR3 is TGTGCCAGCAGCTTCAGGGTTGAAACCTACAATGAGCAGTTCTTC. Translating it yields CASSFRVETYNEQFF.

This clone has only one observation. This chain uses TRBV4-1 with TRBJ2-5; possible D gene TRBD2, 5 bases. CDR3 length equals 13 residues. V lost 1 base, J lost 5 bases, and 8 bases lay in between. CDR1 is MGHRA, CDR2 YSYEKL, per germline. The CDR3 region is CASSQVVAETQYF. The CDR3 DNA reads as TGCGCCAGCAGCCAAGTCGTAGCGGAGACCCAGTACTTC.

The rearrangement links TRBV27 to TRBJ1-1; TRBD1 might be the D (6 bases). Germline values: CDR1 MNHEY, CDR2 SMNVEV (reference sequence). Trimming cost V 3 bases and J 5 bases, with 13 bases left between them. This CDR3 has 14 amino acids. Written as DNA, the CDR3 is TGTGCCAGCAGTTTGCAGGGGCGGGGGACTGAAGCTTTCTTT. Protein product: CASSLQGRGTEAFF.

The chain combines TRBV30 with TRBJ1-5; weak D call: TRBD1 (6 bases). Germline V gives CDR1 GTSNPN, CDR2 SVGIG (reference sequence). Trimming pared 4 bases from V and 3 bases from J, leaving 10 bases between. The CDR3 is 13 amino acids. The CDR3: CAWTQGFNQPQHF. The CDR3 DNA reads TGTGCCTGGACACAGGGATTCAATCAGCCCCAGCATTTT.

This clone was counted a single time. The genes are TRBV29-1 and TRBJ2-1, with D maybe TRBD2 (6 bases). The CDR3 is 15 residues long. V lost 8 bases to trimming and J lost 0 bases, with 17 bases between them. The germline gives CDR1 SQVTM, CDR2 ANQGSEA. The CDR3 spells CSLPSLGSSYNEQFF. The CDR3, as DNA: TGCAGCCTCCCCTCTCTCGGGAGCTCCTACAATGAGCAGTTCTTC.

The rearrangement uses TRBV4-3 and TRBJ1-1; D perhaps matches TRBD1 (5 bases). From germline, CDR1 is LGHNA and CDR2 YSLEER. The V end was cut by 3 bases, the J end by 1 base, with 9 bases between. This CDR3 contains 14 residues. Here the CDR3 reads CASSQETENTEAFF. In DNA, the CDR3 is TGCGCCAGCAGCCAGGAGACAGAGAACACTGAAGCTTTCTTT.

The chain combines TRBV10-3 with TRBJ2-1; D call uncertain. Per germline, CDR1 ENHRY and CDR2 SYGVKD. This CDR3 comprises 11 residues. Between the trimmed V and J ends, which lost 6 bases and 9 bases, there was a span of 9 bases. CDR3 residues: CAISGEGEQFF. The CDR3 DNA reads TGTGCCATCAGCGGAGAAGGTGAGCAGTTCTTC.

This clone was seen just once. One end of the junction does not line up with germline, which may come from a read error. CDR3 residues: CASSSLDSNLYGDF. In DNA, the CDR3 is TGTGCCAGCAGCTCGTTGGACAGCAACCTCTACGGAGACTTC. The chain has TRBV6-6 and TRBJ2-7; perhaps TRBD1 as D (6 bases). The CDR3 runs 14 residues. The germline CDR1 and CDR2 sequences are MNHNY and SVGAGI (reference sequence).

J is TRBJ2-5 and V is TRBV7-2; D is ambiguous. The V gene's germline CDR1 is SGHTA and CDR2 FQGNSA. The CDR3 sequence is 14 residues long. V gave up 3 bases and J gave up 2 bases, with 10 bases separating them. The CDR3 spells CASSFPQTQETQYF. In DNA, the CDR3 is TGTGCCAGCAGCTTTCCCCAGACTCAAGAGACCCAGTACTTC. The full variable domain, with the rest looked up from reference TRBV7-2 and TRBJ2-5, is GAGVSQSPSNKVTEKGKDVELRCDPISGHTALYWYRQSLGQGLEFLIYFQGNSAPDKSGLPSDRFSAERTGGSVSTLTIQRTQQEDSAVYLCASSFPQTQETQYFGPGTRLLVL.